Listed here are 30 T cell receptor beta chains from one sample, sequenced in a study of molecular identifiers for immune sequencing clone quantification. MiXCR, applied by TCRdb to the PCR reads, yields one record per CDR3 protein. The data hold 100,000 or so distinct CDR3 sequences, with roughly a third observed a single time. Sequences were obtained from naive CD8+ T cells from blood, with Jurkat cell RNA spiked in. Subset denoted: FACS-sorted CD8+CD4-CCR7+CD45RA+ naive T cells. These TCRs come from a human donor in good health. Some libraries in this study had Jurkat cell RNA spiked in.

For the CDR3, the DNA is TGTGCCAGCAGCTTAGCGCGAGGGTCCTACAATGAGCAGTTCTTC. It encodes CASSLARGSYNEQFF. The chain recombines TRBV7-8 with TRBJ2-1, with D maybe TRBD2 (5 bases). The germline V gene has CDR1 SGHVS and CDR2 FQNEAQ. V lost 0 bases, J lost 1 base, and 7 bases lay in between. The CDR3 totals 15 residues.

This chain uses TRBV6-1 with TRBJ2-7; 7 positions match TRBD2. The germline V gene encodes CDR1 MNHNS and CDR2 SASEGT. The junction had 10 bases not matched to a gene; V was cut back by 5 bases and J by 6 bases. The CDR3 sequence is 14 residues long. This chain's CDR3 is CASSHLGTTLEQYF. The CDR3 nucleotides read TGTGCCAGCAGTCACTTGGGGACTACTCTCGAGCAGTACTTC.

The chain recombines TRBV27 with TRBJ1-1; TRBD1 might be the D (5 bases). The germline CDR1 and CDR2 sequences are MNHEY and SMNVEV (reference sequence). The CDR3 is 18 residues long. Deletions cut 6 bases from V and 5 bases from J, with 28 bases between. This CDR3 reads CASSRRPTLQVRGTEAFF. Here the CDR3 DNA reads TGTGCCAGCAGCCGAAGACCGACCTTACAGGTACGGGGAACTGAAGCTTTCTTT.

Regarding this clonotype: Compared with germline, one end of the junction differs, possibly owing to a read error. This chain uses TRBV6-5 with TRBJ2-5, with TRBD2 matching 8 bases. The CDR3 extends over 14 amino acids. Germline V gene lookup returns CDR1 MNHEY and CDR2 SVGAGI. The CDR3 DNA sequence: TGTGCCAGCAGTTACTCGACTAGCGAAGAGCCCCAGTACTTC. Translating gives CASSYSTSEEPQYF.

This chain's CDR3 is CASMRANLREQYF. The CDR3 nucleotides read TGTGCCAGCATGCGCGCAAACCTCAGGGAGCAGTACTTC. The J gene is TRBJ2-7, the V gene TRBV27; D call uncertain. Germline values: CDR1 MNHEY, CDR2 SMNVEV (reference sequence). V dropped 7 bases and J dropped 7 bases, with 17 bases sitting between them. The CDR3 is 13 residues long.

The V call is TRBV5-4, the J call TRBJ2-7; either TRBD1 or TRBD2 may fit D (6 bases each). Trimming removed 2 bases at V and 3 bases at J, with 12 bases between. Germline V CDR1 and CDR2: SGHNT, YYREEE (reference sequence). CDR3 length: 14 residues. The CDR3 protein is CASSLGGRRYEQYF. The CDR3 region has the DNA TGTGCCAGCAGCTTAGGGGGGCGCCGCTACGAGCAGTACTTC. Full variable domain (missing parts from reference TRBV5-4 and TRBJ2-7): ETGVTQSPTHLIKTRGQQVTLRCSSQSGHNTVSWYQQALGQGPQFIFQYYREEENGRGNFPPRFSGLQFPNYSSELNVNALELDDSALYLCASSLGGRRYEQYFGPGTRLTVT.

This clonotype occurred a few times. The chain couples TRBV5-6 to TRBJ2-7, with a tentative D call TRBD2 (6 bases). The ends were cut back, 2 bases at V and 7 bases at J, with 19 bases in the middle. The CDR3 sequence is 15 residues long. The germline gives CDR1 SGHDT, CDR2 YYEEEE. The CDR3 loop is CASSFGTRFGYEQYF. The CDR3 nucleotides are TGTGCCAGCAGCTTCGGGACTCGGTTTGGGTATGAGCAGTACTTC.

This clonotype was counted between two and nine times. The V gene is TRBV7-8, the J gene TRBJ2-3; D remains ambiguous. Germline V gene lookup returns CDR1 SGHVS and CDR2 FQNEAQ. V lost 3 bases, J lost 0 bases, and 13 bases lay in between. The CDR3 totals 16 residues. The CDR3: CASSFRPPPSTDTQYF. The CDR3 DNA reads as TGTGCCAGCAGCTTTCGGCCCCCCCCTAGCACAGATACGCAGTATTTT.

The chain uses TRBV13 and TRBJ2-7, with 11 bases fitting TRBD1. Germline V gene lookup returns CDR1 PRHDT and CDR2 FYEKMQ (reference sequence). This CDR3 has 15 amino acids. J lost 3 bases, V lost 4 bases, and 5 bases had no gene match. CDR3 nucleotide sequence: TGTGCCAGCAGCTGGACAGGGGGCAGCGGCTACGAGCAGTACTTC. It translates to CASSWTGGSGYEQYF.

This clonotype occurred many times. The V gene is TRBV29-1, the J gene TRBJ2-2; D might be TRBD1 or TRBD2, each matching 5 bases. The CDR3 spans 14 residues. Germline lookup yields CDR1 SQVTM and CDR2 ANQGSEA. Between the trimmed V and J ends, which lost 4 bases and 3 bases, there was a span of 12 bases. The CDR3 protein is CSVGPGTYTGELFF. The CDR3 region has the DNA TGCAGCGTTGGCCCCGGGACCTACACCGGGGAGCTGTTTTTT.

With regard to this clonotype: One junction end disagrees with the germline gene, perhaps due to a read error. The CDR3 DNA reads as TGTGCCAGCAGCTTAACGTCTCCCTACGAGCGGTACTTC. This codes for CASSLTSPYERYF. The chain is built from TRBV13 and TRBJ2-7, with unresolved D. Germline values: CDR1 PRHDT, CDR2 FYEKMQ (reference sequence). This CDR3 comprises 13 residues.

Concerning this clonotype itself: The CDR3 ends on some other residue instead of the conserved phenylalanine or tryptophan, so this is likely a read error. This chain joins TRBV28 and TRBJ1-1; D remains ambiguous. The germline V and J ends were trimmed by 8 bases and 4 bases, with 14 bases remaining between them. The CDR3 has 13 residues. Germline V gives CDR1 MDHEN, CDR2 SYDVKM. This CDR3 reads CASGKLTATEAFL. The CDR3 DNA follows: TGTGCCAGCGGAAAGCTAACAGCCACTGAAGCTTTCTTA.

This clonotype was seen a few times. V and J are TRBV13 and TRBJ2-3; 9 bases align to TRBD2. Germline V CDR1 and CDR2: PRHDT, FYEKMQ (reference sequence). CDR3 length: 17 amino acids. Trimming at V came to 5 bases and at J to 4 bases, leaving 13 bases not matched to a gene. The CDR3 coding sequence is TGTGCCAGCAGCCCCGAGGATTTAGCGGGAGCCGCAGATACGCAGTATTTT. Translating it yields CASSPEDLAGAADTQYF.

About this clonotype itself: Germline and junction disagree at one end, which may indicate a read error. The chain carries TRBV12-3 or TRBV12-4 and TRBJ2-7; D ambiguous. This CDR3 contains 15 residues. The CDR3 sequence: CASSPPGTSSNEQYF. The DNA for the CDR3 is TGTGCCAGCAGCCCCCCTGGAACGAGCTCCAACGAGCAGTACTTC.

This clonotype has more than one count but fewer than ten. The CDR3 loop reads CASSGPWRGRNTEAFF. Written as DNA, the CDR3 is TGTGCCAGCAGCGGGCCTTGGCGAGGTCGAAACACTGAAGCTTTCTTT. This chain uses TRBV6-2 or TRBV6-3 with TRBJ1-1; D not resolved. The CDR3 spans 16 residues. CDR1 is MNHEY and CDR2 is SVGEGT in the germline V gene. The V and J ends lost 6 bases and 2 bases respectively, with 19 bases between them.

This clonotype came up a few times. This chain joins TRBV11-1 and TRBJ2-7; D call uncertain. The CDR3 has 15 residues. V was cut by 0 bases and J by 3 bases, with 12 bases left in between. Germline assignment: CDR1 SGHAT and CDR2 FQDESV (reference sequence). The CDR3 reads CASSLASLAGYEQYF. As DNA, the CDR3 is TGTGCCAGCAGCTTAGCGTCCCTTGCAGGCTACGAGCAGTACTTC.

This clonotype was recorded at least ten times. The rearrangement joins TRBV6-6 to TRBJ1-5; D ambiguous. The V end lost 2 bases, the J end lost 2 bases, and 13 bases lay between the germline ends. Germline-derived CDR1 and CDR2 are MNHNY and SVGAGI (reference sequence). The CDR3 is 16 residues long. The DNA for the CDR3 is TGTGCCAGCAGTTACCCTCCTCGTGTTGGCAATCAGCCCCAGCATTTT. It specifies CASSYPPRVGNQPQHF.

Turning to this clonotype: A junction end diverges from the germline sequence, so it may reflect a read error. V usage is TRBV7-8 and J usage is TRBJ1-2, with no clear D. This CDR3 has 13 residues. Germline V CDR1 and CDR2: SGHVS, FQNEAQ. The CDR3 nucleotides read TGTGCCTGCAGCTTAGGAGGGAACTATGGCTACACCTTC. Protein: CACSLGGNYGYTF.

This clonotype was picked up a small number of times. The gene calls are TRBV4-3 and TRBJ1-1; D unclear. The germline gives CDR1 LGHNA, CDR2 YSLEER. V dropped 0 bases and J dropped 3 bases, with 11 bases sitting between them. The CDR3 has 15 residues. DNA of the CDR3: TGCGCCAGCAGCCAAGAGGAAACAGTGGACACTGAAGCTTTCTTT. This translates into CASSQEETVDTEAFF.

This clonotype was detected ten times or more. The chain couples TRBV7-8 to TRBJ1-5; possibly TRBD1 for D (6 bases). The CDR3 has 12 amino acids. Looked up from germline, CDR1 is SGHVS and CDR2 is FQNEAQ. The V and J ends lost 5 bases and 6 bases respectively, with 8 bases between them. The CDR3 nucleotides read TGTGCCAGCAGCGTAGGGGGTCAGCCCCAGCATTTT. Amino acid sequence: CASSVGGQPQHF.

A note on this clonotype: A clone one base away is much larger, so this may be a read error. The chain combines TRBV2 with TRBJ2-4, with 7 nucleotides matching TRBD1. CDR3 length: 13 residues. Germline values: CDR1 SNHLY, CDR2 FYNNEI. The V gene end was trimmed by 8 bases and the J gene end by 12 bases; junction bases not matched to a gene: 13. In DNA form, the CDR3 reads TGTGCCAGCGGTACCGCCGGGACAGAAGATCAGTACTTC. The encoded protein is CASGTAGTEDQYF.

In regard to this clonotype: Mismatch with germline at one junction end may stem from a read error. This chain joins TRBV20-1 and TRBJ2-7, with 7 positions matching TRBD2. The CDR3 length is 14 residues. Germline CDR1 reads DFQATT; CDR2 reads SNEGSKA (reference sequence). CDR3 nucleotides: TGCAGTAAACATAAGCGGGGTTATTGGTACGAGCAGTGCTTC. This sequence encodes CSKHKRGYWYEQCF.

In its sample, this clonotype was seen many times. The V gene is TRBV7-6, the J gene TRBJ1-4; weak D call: TRBD1 (5 bases). Trimming removed 5 bases at V and 9 bases at J, with 16 bases between. CDR1 and CDR2 (germline): SGHVS, FNYEAQ. The CDR3 contains 14 residues. CDR3 nucleotides: TGTGCCAGCAGCCTGGGACCTGGGGGGAAAAAACTGTTTTTT. Translation: CASSLGPGGKKLFF.

The chain joins TRBV18 to TRBJ2-5; the D is unclear. Germline CDR1 is KGHSH and CDR2 is LQKENI. The CDR3 loop spans 13 amino acids. The V end lost 5 bases, the J end lost 5 bases, and 12 bases lay between the germline ends. CDR3 nucleotides: TGTGCCAGCTCATACGGAAGAGCGGAGACCCAGTACTTC. Translating it yields CASSYGRAETQYF.

The rearrangement links TRBV4-1 to TRBJ2-3; the D is unclear. The CDR3 has 15 amino acids. The germline CDR1 and CDR2 sequences are MGHRA and YSYEKL. Trimming left V 2 bases short and J 5 bases short, with 14 bases between. The CDR3 DNA reads as TGCGCCAGCAGCCAACGTGGGTATCCCGGAGATACGCAGTATTTT. Amino acid sequence: CASSQRGYPGDTQYF.

The chain is built from TRBV2 and TRBJ2-2; D ambiguous. The V end lost 8 bases, the J end lost 4 bases, and 11 bases lay between the germline ends. Germline loops: CDR1 SNHLY, CDR2 FYNNEI. The CDR3 consists of 13 residues. DNA of the CDR3: TGTGCCAGCTTACCCACGAGCACCGGGGAGCTGTTTTTT. Translating it yields CASLPTSTGELFF.

This clonotype was seen a handful of times. The chain joins TRBV28 to TRBJ2-5, with D unresolved. Trimming pared 6 bases from V and 1 base from J, leaving 12 bases between. The germline V gene has CDR1 MDHEN and CDR2 SYDVKM. The CDR3 contains 14 residues. The CDR3 reads CASRLPGSQETQYF. The CDR3 DNA reads TGTGCCAGCAGACTCCCGGGTAGCCAAGAGACCCAGTACTTC.

This clonotype appeared once. One end of the junction is discordant with germline, which a read error may explain. The V gene is TRBV10-2, the J gene TRBJ2-2; 7 bases match TRBD2. Germline V gene sequence: CDR1 WSHSY, CDR2 SAAADI. CDR3 length: 10 amino acids. CDR3 sequence: CASISGEPFF. In nucleotides, the CDR3 is TGCGCCAGCATCAGCGGGGAGCCGTTTTTT.

This clonotype was seen once. A junction end diverges from the germline sequence, so it may reflect a read error. This chain links TRBV6-6 with TRBJ2-7, with TRBD1 matching 7 bases. The germline V gene has CDR1 MNHNY and CDR2 SVGAGI (reference sequence). The CDR3 has 14 amino acids. CDR3 in DNA: TGTGCCAGCAGTCACTCGGGACAGAACTACGAGCAGTACTTC. Its protein is CASSHSGQNYEQYF.

This clonotype was recorded many times. This chain uses TRBV4-1 with TRBJ2-1; either TRBD1 or TRBD2 may supply D (5 bases each). CDR1 is MGHRA, CDR2 YSYEKL, per germline. The V end was cut by 0 bases, the J end by 9 bases, with 18 bases between. This CDR3 is 16 amino acids long. CDR3 in amino acids: CASSQDYASGTPEQFF. In DNA, the CDR3 is TGCGCCAGCAGCCAAGATTACGCCTCCGGGACCCCTGAGCAGTTCTTC.